This T cell receptor (beta chain) was sequenced in a study of shared clonotypes between healthy human individuals. Study outcomes and limitations: Genetic and exposure-history diversity was limited by the small donor number.

Original analysis: ImmunoSEQ output held junction-only sequences without quality scores, so filtering differed. Clones were read by immunoSEQ multiplex PCR, and TCRdb kept only the in-frame ones, dropping some. V, J and clone size reflect that table, while D and trimming were determined from the DNA. The top ten clones hold about 0.39% of a sample with approximately 2.3 million clones, 80% to 95% of them seen once. Details on this clone: What it binds is unknown.

Germline V gene sequence: CDR1 WNHNN, CDR2 SYGVQD (reference sequence). CDR3 length: 17 amino acids. Trimming removed 3 bases from V and 0 bases from J, with 16 bases in between. V is TRBV10-1 and J is TRBJ2-3; TRBD2 is a possible D gene (5 bases). Sequencing was carried out using naive CD4+ T cells from PBMCs. This sample's subset: CD45RA+ positively selected. This sequence was found in a man younger than 35 in good health. Some clones in this sample may be carry-over from other donors' samples. The CDR3 protein is CASSEARGISSTDTQYF. Written as DNA, the CDR3 is TGCGCCAGCAGTGAAGCCAGAGGGATTTCCAGCACAGATACGCAGTATTTT.